The sequence of this T cell receptor beta chain was determined in a study of OX40 agonist ivuxolimab in advanced cancers. Study-level background: Head and neck, renal cell, melanoma or hepatocellular carcinoma were the cancers that dose-escalation patients had.

V gave up 0 bases and J gave up 9 bases, with 3 bases separating them. CDR3 length: 12 amino acids. CDR1 is LGHNT, CDR2 FRNRAP, per germline. Findings and limits, study-wide: Clonal expansion from baseline to week 6 occurred in both CD4+ and CD8+ T cells. The antigens recognized by the expanded peripheral T cells, that is their antigen specificity, were not determined.

Measured with immunoSEQ multiplex PCR; TCRdb has only the in-frame clones, and not every one. Here the sample spans fewer than 90,000 clones, 88% being singletons. Turning to this clone: Its target is not known.

On cycle 4 day 1 and cycle 7 day 1, as well as at baseline, blood was sampled. This chain links TRBV12-5 with TRBJ1-6; D uncertain. Sample: CD4+ or CD8+ T cells sorted from blood, taken in a trial of the OX40 agonist ivuxolimab. This TCR was sampled from an adult with an advanced solid tumor such as melanoma, head and neck, liver or kidney cancer. CDR3 sequence: CASGLVGSPLHF. CDR3 DNA: TGTGCTAGTGGTTTGGTCGGTTCACCCCTCCACTTT.